This TCR beta chain was documented in a study of blood T cells in healthy people across ages. General study findings and limits: Unsorted PBMCs ruled out conclusive naive versus antigen-experienced comparison.

The second PCR ran roughly 6 to 11 cycles with a sample-barcoded 5' primer and J-beta primers. TCRdb passed the 5' RACE reads through MiXCR, listing each CDR3 protein once. The sample lists more than 1.4 million distinct CDR3 sequences; 40% to 50% were seen once. This clonotype was seen more than once but under ten times. Its matching antigen is unknown. V was pared by 6 bases and J by 6 bases, with 2 bases of the junction left unmatched. The CDR3 extends over 13 amino acids. Germline CDR1 is MNHEY and CDR2 is SMNVEV (reference sequence). The sequence derives from a woman under 30 in good health. The material sequenced was blood. This rearrangement joins TRBV27 to TRBJ1-2; 12 bases are shared with TRBD1. Here the CDR3 reads CASRGTGGDGYTF. CDR3 coding DNA: TGTGCCAGCAGGGGGACAGGGGGCGATGGCTACACCTTC.